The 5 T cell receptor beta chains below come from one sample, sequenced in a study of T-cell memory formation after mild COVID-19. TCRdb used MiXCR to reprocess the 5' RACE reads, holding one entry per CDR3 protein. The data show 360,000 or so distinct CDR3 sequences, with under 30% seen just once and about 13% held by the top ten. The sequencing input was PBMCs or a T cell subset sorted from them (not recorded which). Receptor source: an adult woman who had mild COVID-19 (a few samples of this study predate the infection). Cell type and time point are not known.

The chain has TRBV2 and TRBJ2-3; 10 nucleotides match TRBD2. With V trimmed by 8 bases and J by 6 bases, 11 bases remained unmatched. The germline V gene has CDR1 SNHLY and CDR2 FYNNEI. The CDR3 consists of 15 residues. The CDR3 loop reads CASQSWLAGEDTQYF. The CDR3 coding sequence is TGTGCCAGCCAGAGCTGGCTAGCGGGAGAGGATACGCAGTATTTT.

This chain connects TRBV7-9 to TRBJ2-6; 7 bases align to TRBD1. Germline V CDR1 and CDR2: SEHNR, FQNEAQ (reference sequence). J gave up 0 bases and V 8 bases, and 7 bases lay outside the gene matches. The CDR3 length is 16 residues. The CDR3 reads CASQGTDGSGANVLTF. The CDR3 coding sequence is TGTGCCAGCCAAGGGACAGACGGCTCTGGGGCCAACGTCCTGACTTTC.

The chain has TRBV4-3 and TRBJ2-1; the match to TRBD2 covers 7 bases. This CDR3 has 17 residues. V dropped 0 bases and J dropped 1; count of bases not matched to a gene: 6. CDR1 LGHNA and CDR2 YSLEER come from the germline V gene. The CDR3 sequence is CASSQEGAGMSYNEQFF. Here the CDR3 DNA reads TGCGCCAGCAGCCAAGAAGGAGCGGGAATGTCCTACAATGAGCAGTTCTTC.

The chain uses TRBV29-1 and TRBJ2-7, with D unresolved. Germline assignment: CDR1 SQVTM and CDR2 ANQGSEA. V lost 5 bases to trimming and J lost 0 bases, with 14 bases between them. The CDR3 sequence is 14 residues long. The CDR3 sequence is CSVFSPADSYEQYF. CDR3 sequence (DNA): TGCAGCGTTTTTTCCCCGGCTGACTCCTACGAGCAGTACTTC.

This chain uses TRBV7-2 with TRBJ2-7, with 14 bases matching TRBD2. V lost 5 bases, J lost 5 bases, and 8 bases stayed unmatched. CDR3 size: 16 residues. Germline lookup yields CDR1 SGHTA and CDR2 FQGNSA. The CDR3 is CASSPPGLAGGDEQYF. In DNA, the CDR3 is TGTGCCAGCAGCCCCCCCGGACTAGCGGGAGGAGACGAGCAGTACTTC. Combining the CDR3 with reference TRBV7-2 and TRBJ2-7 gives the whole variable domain GAGVSQSPSNKVTEKGKDVELRCDPISGHTALYWYRQSLGQGLEFLIYFQGNSAPDKSGLPSDRFSAERTGGSVSTLTIQRTQQEDSAVYLCASSPPGLAGGDEQYFGPGTRLTVT.